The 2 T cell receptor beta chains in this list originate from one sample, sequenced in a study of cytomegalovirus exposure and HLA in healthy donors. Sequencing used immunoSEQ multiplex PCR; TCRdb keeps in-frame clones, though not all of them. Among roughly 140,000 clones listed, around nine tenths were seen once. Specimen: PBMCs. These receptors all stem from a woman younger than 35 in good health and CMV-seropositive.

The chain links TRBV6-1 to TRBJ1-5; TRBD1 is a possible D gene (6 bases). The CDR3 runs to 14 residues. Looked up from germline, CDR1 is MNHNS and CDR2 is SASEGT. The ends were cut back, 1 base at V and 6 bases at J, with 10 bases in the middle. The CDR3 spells CASSEGDMGQPQHF. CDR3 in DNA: TGTGCCAGCAGTGAAGGGGACATGGGTCAGCCCCAGCATTTT.

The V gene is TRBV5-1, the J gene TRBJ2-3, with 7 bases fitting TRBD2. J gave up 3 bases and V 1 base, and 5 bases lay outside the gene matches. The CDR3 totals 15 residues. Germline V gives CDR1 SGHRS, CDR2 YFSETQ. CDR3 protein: CASSLRLAETDTQYF. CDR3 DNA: TGCGCCAGCAGCTTGCGTCTAGCGGAAACAGATACGCAGTATTTT.